The sequence of this T cell receptor (beta chain) was determined in a study of post-analysis software for immune sequencing data. Findings of the study overall: The study found significantly lower normalized Chao1 diversity in multiple sclerosis patients than in controls. The study found TRBV5-6, TRBV5-1 and TRBV20-1 among five TRBV segments more frequent in patients than controls. Under F measure analysis, samples from one preparation batch co-clustered strongly.

The authors incorporated unique molecular identifiers into the TCR beta cDNA libraries. Between roughly 1 and 10 million T cells gave rise to some 450,000 cDNA molecules. TCRdb passed the PCR reads through MiXCR, listing each CDR3 protein once. The profile covers hundreds of thousands of distinct CDR3 sequences, with roughly 45% appearing a single time and around 1.7% taken by the ten largest. For this clonotype: The antigen remains undetermined.

The V gene lost 1 base and the J gene lost 3 bases, with 21 bases spanning the gap. The CDR3 has 18 amino acids. Germline CDR1 SNHLY, CDR2 FYNNEI. The origin of this receptor is a girl under 18 with multiple sclerosis. Sequenced sample: blood. The V gene is TRBV2, the J gene TRBJ1-1; D is unresolved. CDR3 coding DNA: TGTGCCAGCAGTGAAGTTTTCTCCGGGGTCCTTTCGCACACTGAAGCTTTCTTT. It encodes CASSEVFSGVLSHTEAFF.